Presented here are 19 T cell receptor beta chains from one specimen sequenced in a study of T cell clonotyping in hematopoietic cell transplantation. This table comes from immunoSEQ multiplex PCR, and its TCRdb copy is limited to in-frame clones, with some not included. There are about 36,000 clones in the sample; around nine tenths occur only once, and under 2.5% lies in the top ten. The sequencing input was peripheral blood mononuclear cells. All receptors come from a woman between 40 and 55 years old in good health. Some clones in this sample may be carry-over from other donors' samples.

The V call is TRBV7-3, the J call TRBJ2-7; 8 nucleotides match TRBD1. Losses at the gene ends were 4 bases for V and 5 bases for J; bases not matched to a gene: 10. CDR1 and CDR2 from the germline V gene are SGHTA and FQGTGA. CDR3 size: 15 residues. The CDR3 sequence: CASSSETGERNEQYF. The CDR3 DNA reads TGTGCCAGCAGCTCCGAGACAGGGGAGCGGAACGAGCAGTACTTC.

CDR3 loop: CATSSGREYSNQPQHF. The CDR3 DNA is TGTGCCACCAGCAGCGGCAGGGAGTATAGCAATCAGCCCCAGCATTTT. This rearrangement joins TRBV15 to TRBJ1-5; TRBD1 is a possible D gene (5 bases). The germline V gene encodes CDR1 LNHNV and CDR2 YYDKDF (reference sequence). Deletions cut 3 bases from V and 0 bases from J, with 12 bases between. The CDR3 contains 16 residues. Full variable domain (rest looked up from reference TRBV15 and TRBJ1-5): DAMVIQNPRYQVTQFGKPVTLSCSQTLNHNVMYWYQQKSSQAPKLLFHYYDKDFNNEADTPDNFQSRRPNTSFCFLDIRSPGLGDTAMYLCATSSGREYSNQPQHFGDGTRLSIL.

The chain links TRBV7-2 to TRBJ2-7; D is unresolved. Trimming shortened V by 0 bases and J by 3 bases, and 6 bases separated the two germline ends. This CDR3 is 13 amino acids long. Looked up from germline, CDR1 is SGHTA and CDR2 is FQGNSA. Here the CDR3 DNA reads TGTGCCAGCAGCTTAGCGGGAAACTACGAGCAGTACTTC. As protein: CASSLAGNYEQYF.

For the CDR3, the DNA is TGTGCCAGCAGTTACGGGGGCAGGGAGCAGTACTTC. Amino acid sequence: CASSYGGREQYF. The chain combines TRBV6-6 with TRBJ2-7; the D gene is possibly TRBD1 (6 bases). V was cut by 2 bases and J by 7 bases, with 9 bases left in between. The CDR3 spans 12 residues. Per the germline V gene, CDR1 is MNHNY and CDR2 is SVGAGI (reference sequence).

The CDR3 loop is CASSELLGSYEQYF. CDR3 bases: TGTGCCAGCAGTGAACTGCTAGGGTCCTACGAGCAGTACTTC. The chain recombines TRBV6-1 with TRBJ2-7; D is unclear. The CDR3 length is 14 residues. V lost 2 bases and J 1 base, leaving 9 bases between the germline ends. Germline lookup yields CDR1 MNHNS and CDR2 SASEGT.

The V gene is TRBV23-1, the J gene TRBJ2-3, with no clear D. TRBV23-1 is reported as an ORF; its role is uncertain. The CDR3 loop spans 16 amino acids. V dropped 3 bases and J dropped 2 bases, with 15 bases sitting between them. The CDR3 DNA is TGCGCCAGCAGTCAGAGGTCACCTAGAATCACAGATACGCAGTATTTT. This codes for CASSQRSPRITDTQYF.

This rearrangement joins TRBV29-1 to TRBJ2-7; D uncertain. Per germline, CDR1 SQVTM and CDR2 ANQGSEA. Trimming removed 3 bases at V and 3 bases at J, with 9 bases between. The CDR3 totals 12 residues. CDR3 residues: CSVETADYEQYF. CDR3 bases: TGCAGCGTTGAGACGGCAGACTACGAGCAGTACTTC.

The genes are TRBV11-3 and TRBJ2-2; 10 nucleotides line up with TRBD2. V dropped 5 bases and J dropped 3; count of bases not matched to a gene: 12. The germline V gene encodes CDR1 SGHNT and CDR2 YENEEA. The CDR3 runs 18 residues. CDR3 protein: CASSVTSGHHGDTGELFF. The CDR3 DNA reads TGTGCCAGCAGCGTGACTAGCGGGCACCATGGGGACACCGGGGAGCTGTTTTTT.

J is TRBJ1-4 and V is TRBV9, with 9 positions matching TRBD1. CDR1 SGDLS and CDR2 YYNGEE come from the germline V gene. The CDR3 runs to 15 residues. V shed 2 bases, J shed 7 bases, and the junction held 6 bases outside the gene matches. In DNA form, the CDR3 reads TGTGCCAGCAGCGTTGGGACAGGGTCGTTTGAAAAACTGTTTTTT. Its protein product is CASSVGTGSFEKLFF.

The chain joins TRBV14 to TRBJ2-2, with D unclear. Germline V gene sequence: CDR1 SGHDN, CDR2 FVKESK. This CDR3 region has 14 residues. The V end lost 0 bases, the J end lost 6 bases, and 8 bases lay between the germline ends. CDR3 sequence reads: CASSQDRGAGELFF. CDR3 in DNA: TGTGCCAGCAGCCAAGATCGTGGCGCCGGGGAGCTGTTTTTT.

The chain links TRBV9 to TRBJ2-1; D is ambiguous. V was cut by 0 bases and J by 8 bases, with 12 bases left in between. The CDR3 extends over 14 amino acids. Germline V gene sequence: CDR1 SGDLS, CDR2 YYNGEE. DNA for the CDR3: TGTGCCAGCAGCGTAGTTACCCACGGCGATGAGCAGTTCTTC. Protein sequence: CASSVVTHGDEQFF.

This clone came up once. CDR3 nucleotide sequence: TGTGCCAGCAGCTTATCTTCCAGCTCCTACGAGCAGTACTTC. It yields the protein CASSLSSSSYEQYF. The V and J genes are TRBV7-2 and TRBJ2-7; D not certain. V was pared by 2 bases and J by 0 bases, with 8 bases between. The CDR3 consists of 14 residues. Germline-derived CDR1 and CDR2 are SGHTA and FQGNSA.

CDR3 DNA: TGTGCCAGCAGCCCATGGACCACAGGGGGACAAGAGACCCAGTACTTC. Protein sequence: CASSPWTTGGQETQYF. V usage is TRBV5-4 and J usage is TRBJ2-5, with TRBD1 matching over 8 bases. V gave up 4 bases and J gave up 2 bases; unmatched junction bases: 10. The CDR3 consists of 16 residues. The V gene's germline CDR1 is SGHNT and CDR2 YYREEE (reference sequence).

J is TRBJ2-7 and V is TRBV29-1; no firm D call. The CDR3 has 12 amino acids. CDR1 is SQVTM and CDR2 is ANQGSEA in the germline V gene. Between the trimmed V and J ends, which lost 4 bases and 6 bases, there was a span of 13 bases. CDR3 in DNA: TGCAGCGTTGGATCCCTAGGAATCGAGCAGTACTTC. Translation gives CSVGSLGIEQYF.

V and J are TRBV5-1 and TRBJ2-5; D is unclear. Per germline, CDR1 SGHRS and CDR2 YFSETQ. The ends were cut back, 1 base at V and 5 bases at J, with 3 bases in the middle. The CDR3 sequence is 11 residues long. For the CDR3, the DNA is TGCGCCAGCAGCTTGTGGGAGACCCAGTACTTC. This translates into CASSLWETQYF.

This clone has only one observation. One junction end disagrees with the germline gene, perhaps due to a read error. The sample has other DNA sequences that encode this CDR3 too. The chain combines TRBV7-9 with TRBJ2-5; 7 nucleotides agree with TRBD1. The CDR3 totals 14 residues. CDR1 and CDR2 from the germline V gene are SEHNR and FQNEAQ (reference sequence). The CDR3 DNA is TGTGCCAGCAGCTTAACGAACAGGGGAGAGACTCAGTACTTC. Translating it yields CASSLTNRGETQYF.

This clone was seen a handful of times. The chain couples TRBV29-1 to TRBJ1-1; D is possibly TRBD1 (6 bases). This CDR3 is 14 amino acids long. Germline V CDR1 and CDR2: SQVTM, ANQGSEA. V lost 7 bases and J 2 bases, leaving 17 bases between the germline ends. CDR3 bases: TGCAGCGCCGGCGGTGGGGGCGTAAACACTGAAGCTTTCTTT. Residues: CSAGGGGVNTEAFF.

Here the CDR3 reads CASSLVRVNYGYTF. As DNA, the CDR3 is TGTGCCAGCAGCTTAGTACGGGTAAACTATGGCTACACCTTC. V and J are TRBV11-2 and TRBJ1-2; D unresolved. Germline V gene lookup returns CDR1 SGHAT and CDR2 FQNNGV. The CDR3 has 14 residues. V was shortened by 1 base and J by 2 bases, with 8 bases between the two germline ends.

CDR3 nucleotides: TGTGCCAGCAGCCCCTCGGCTAGCGGGAACACAGATACGCAGTATTTT. Amino acid sequence: CASSPSASGNTDTQYF. The rearrangement joins TRBV5-4 to TRBJ2-3; TRBD2 agrees at 9 bases. The CDR3 sequence is 16 residues long. Germline V CDR1 and CDR2: SGHNT, YYREEE (reference sequence). The junction had 8 bases not matched to a gene; V was cut back by 4 bases and J by 2 bases.